This TCR beta chain was recorded in a study of blood T cells in healthy people across ages. The use of a sample-barcoded 5' primer and a J-beta primer mix characterized a second PCR of roughly 6 to 11 cycles. All samples yielded 3 million or more CDR3-containing paired-end reads. TCRdb reprocessed the 5' RACE reads via MiXCR and lists one record per CDR3 protein. The table includes about 640,000 distinct CDR3 sequences, 58% detected once. Isolation of PBMCs gave at least 6 million cells per sample. Sequencing was performed on blood. The clonotype comes from a man in his 60s in good health.

The CDR3 protein is CATSDRLAGGLADTQYF. The CDR3 DNA reads as TGTGCCACCAGTGATCGACTAGCGGGGGGGCTCGCAGATACGCAGTATTTT. The rearrangement links TRBV24-1 to TRBJ2-3; 14 nucleotides line up with TRBD2. The CDR3 has 17 residues. Losses at the gene ends were 3 bases for V and 4 bases for J; bases not matched to a gene: 5. Germline V CDR1 and CDR2: KGHDR, SFDVKD.